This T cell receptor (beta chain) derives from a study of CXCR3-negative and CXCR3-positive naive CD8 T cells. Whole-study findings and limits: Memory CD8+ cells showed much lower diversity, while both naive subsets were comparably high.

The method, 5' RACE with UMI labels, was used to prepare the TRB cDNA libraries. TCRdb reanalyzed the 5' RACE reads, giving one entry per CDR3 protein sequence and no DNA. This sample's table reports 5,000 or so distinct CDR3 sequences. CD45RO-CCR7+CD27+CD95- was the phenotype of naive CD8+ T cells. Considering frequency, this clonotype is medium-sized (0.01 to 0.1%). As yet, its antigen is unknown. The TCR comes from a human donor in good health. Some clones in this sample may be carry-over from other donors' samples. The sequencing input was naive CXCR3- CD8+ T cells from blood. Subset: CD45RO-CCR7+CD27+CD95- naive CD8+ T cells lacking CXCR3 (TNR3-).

The CDR3 region is CAISDPDQGAGQPQHF. The chain is built from TRBV10-3 and TRBJ1-5; as DNA is missing, the TRBD1 call by TCRdb cannot be tested. Germline V gene lookup returns CDR1 ENHRY and CDR2 SYGVKD. This CDR3 contains 16 residues.